A single sample is the source of the 2 T cell receptor beta chains below, sequenced in a study of CD8 T cells in Susac syndrome. Reverse transcription of 0.5 to 1 ug RNA used random hexamers. TCRdb reanalysed the immunoSEQ multiplex PCR reads using MiXCR and keeps one entry per CDR3 protein. The table lists under 200,000 distinct CDR3 sequences, around 90% of them singletons. Sequencing input: CD4+ T cells from PBMCs. The receptors shown here come from a human donor in good health.

The V call is TRBV12-3 or TRBV12-4, the J call TRBJ2-5; TRBD2 matches 9 bases. This CDR3 comprises 14 residues. The junction had 2 bases not matched to a gene; V was cut back by 3 bases and J by 3 bases. DNA of the CDR3: TGTGCCAGCAGTTTGGCGGGGGGGGAAGAGACCCAGTACTTC. This sequence encodes CASSLAGGEETQYF.

This chain joins TRBV20-1 and TRBJ2-7; no clear D gene. V was shortened by 0 bases and J by 4 bases, with 7 bases between the two germline ends. The CDR3 extends over 12 amino acids. Germline-derived CDR1 and CDR2 are DFQATT and SNEGSKA (reference sequence). The DNA of the CDR3 is TGCAGTGCTAGAGAGTCCGAATACGAGCAGTACTTC. Translated, it gives CSARESEYEQYF.